This is a list of T cell receptor beta chains from one sample in a study of blood T cells in healthy people across ages. From the 5' RACE reads, TCRdb called clonotypes with MiXCR, one entry per CDR3 protein. The sample contains approximately 350,000 distinct CDR3 sequences, about 52% of which appear only once. Sequencing used blood. The receptor set was obtained from a man aged 60 to 69 in good health. Each CDR3 is given with its conserved first and last residue. A D gene is named only where the DNA matches it firmly. The size entry is marked missing in some rows and otherwise reads once, few, many or a size class.

V: TRBV4-3; size: .; J: TRBJ2-3; length: 15; D: TRBD2; CDR3: CASSQMGTSGDTQYF; DNA: TGCGCCAGCAGCCAAATGGGGACTAGCGGAGATACGCAGTATTTT
V: TRBV7-2; size: .; J: TRBJ2-2; length: 20; D: TRBD1; CDR3: CASSPSVGQGIRGSTGELFF; DNA: TGTGCCAGCAGCCCGTCGGTGGGACAGGGGATACGTGGAAGCACCGGGGAGCTGTTTTTT
V: TRBV28; size: .; J: TRBJ1-6; length: 15; D: .; CDR3: CASRPYQGRGSPLHF; DNA: TGTGCCAGCAGGCCCTACCAGGGAAGGGGTTCACCCCTCCACTTT
V: TRBV20-1; size: .; J: TRBJ2-7; length: 14; D: .; CDR3: CSARAGGGPTGAYF; DNA: TGCAGTGCTAGAGCAGGCGGGGGCCCGACCGGGGCGTACTTC
V: TRBV4-3; size: .; J: TRBJ2-3; length: 15; D: .; CDR3: CASSQAGSDTDTQYF; DNA: TGCGCCAGCAGCCAAGCGGGATCAGACACAGATACGCAGTATTTT
V: TRBV6-6; size: .; J: TRBJ2-3; length: 16; D: TRBD1; CDR3: CASSPDRVPRKNTQYF; DNA: TGTGCCAGCAGCCCTGACAGGGTTCCGCGCAAAAATACGCAGTATTTT
V: TRBV7-2; size: .; J: TRBJ2-3; length: 18; D: TRBD2; CDR3: CASSLYMAGGGITDTQYF; DNA: TGTGCCAGCAGCTTATATATGGCGGGAGGAGGAATCACAGATACGCAGTATTTT
V: TRBV4-1; size: .; J: TRBJ2-3; length: 15; D: .; CDR3: CASSRLLEGRDTQYF; DNA: TGCGCCAGCAGCCGATTGCTAGAGGGGAGAGATACGCAGTATTTT
V: TRBV7-2; size: .; J: TRBJ2-3; length: 13; D: TRBD1; CDR3: CASSLGQGDTQYF; DNA: TGTGCCAGCAGCTTGGGACAGGGGGATACGCAGTATTTT
V: TRBV7-9; size: .; J: TRBJ2-3; length: 14; D: .; CDR3: CASSSYGAPDTQYF; DNA: TGTGCCAGCAGCTCGTATGGGGCCCCAGATACGCAGTATTTT
V: TRBV29-1; size: .; J: TRBJ2-1; length: 11; D: .; CDR3: CSVGGGREQFF; DNA: TGCAGCGTGGGGGGCGGTCGTGAGCAGTTCTTC
V: TRBV29-1; size: few; J: TRBJ2-6; length: 12; D: .; CDR3: CSAEGGANVLTF; DNA: TGCAGCGCCGAAGGGGGGGCCAACGTCCTGACTTTC
V: TRBV5-1; size: .; J: TRBJ2-1; length: 11; D: .; CDR3: CASSSSGLQFF; DNA: TGCGCCAGCAGCTCCTCCGGCCTCCAGTTCTTC
V: TRBV24-1; size: .; J: TRBJ1-1; length: 19; D: TRBD1; CDR3: CATSEVSAGQGLMNTEAFF; DNA: TGTGCCACCAGTGAAGTCTCCGCGGGACAGGGACTTATGAACACTGAAGCTTTCTTT
V: TRBV25-1; size: .; J: TRBJ2-1; length: 14; D: TRBD2; CDR3: CASSVTSGSNEQFF; DNA: TGTGCCAGCAGTGTCACTAGCGGGAGTAATGAGCAGTTCTTC
V: TRBV18; size: .; J: TRBJ2-3; length: 16; D: .; CDR3: CASSPSARGRTDTQYF; DNA: TGTGCCAGCTCACCAAGCGCCAGGGGAAGGACAGATACGCAGTATTTT